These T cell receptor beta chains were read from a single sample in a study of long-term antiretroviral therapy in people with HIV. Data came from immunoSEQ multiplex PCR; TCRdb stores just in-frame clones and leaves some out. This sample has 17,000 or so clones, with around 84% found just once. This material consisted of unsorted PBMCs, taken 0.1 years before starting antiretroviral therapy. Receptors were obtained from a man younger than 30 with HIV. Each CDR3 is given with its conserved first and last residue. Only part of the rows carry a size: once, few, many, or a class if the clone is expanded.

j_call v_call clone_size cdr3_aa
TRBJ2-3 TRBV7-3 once CASSLTGPLSGTDTQYF
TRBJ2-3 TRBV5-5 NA CASSLSINRMKPTDTQYF
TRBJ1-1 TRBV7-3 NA CASSLYTNTEAFF
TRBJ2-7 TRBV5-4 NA CASSLSGTGSGEQYF
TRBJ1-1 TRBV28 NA CASSFWDRVTEAFF
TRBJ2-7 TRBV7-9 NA CASSLDLGRNIYEQYF
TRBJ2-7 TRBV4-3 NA CASSQAAHGDSYEQYF
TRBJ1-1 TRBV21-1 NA CASSWGGRGRRYTEAFF
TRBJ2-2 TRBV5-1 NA CASSLTENTGELFF
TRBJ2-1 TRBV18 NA CASSSGGSYNEQFF